This T cell receptor (beta chain) was found in a study of Graves' ophthalmopathy and Graves' hyperthyroidism. Germline lookup yields CDR1 SEHNR and CDR2 FQNEAQ (reference sequence). The CDR3 sequence is 15 residues long. V lost 2 bases and J 3 bases, leaving 10 bases between the germline ends. Amplifying from RNA transcripts, the study obtained TCR beta CDR3 regions. Amplification began with first-round RT-PCR using HTBI primers, then second-round multiplex PCR was performed. TCRdb processed the multiplex PCR reads anew with MiXCR; each CDR3 protein has one entry. The data hold 650,000 to 900,000 distinct CDR3 sequences, with roughly two fifths observed a single time.

The gene calls are TRBV7-9 and TRBJ1-4; D ambiguous. The sequenced material came from peripheral blood. The sequence was collected from an adult man with Graves' ophthalmopathy. CDR3 residues: CASSLFGSANEKLFF. The CDR3 DNA follows: TGTGCCAGCAGCTTATTCGGGTCGGCTAATGAAAAACTGTTTTTT.